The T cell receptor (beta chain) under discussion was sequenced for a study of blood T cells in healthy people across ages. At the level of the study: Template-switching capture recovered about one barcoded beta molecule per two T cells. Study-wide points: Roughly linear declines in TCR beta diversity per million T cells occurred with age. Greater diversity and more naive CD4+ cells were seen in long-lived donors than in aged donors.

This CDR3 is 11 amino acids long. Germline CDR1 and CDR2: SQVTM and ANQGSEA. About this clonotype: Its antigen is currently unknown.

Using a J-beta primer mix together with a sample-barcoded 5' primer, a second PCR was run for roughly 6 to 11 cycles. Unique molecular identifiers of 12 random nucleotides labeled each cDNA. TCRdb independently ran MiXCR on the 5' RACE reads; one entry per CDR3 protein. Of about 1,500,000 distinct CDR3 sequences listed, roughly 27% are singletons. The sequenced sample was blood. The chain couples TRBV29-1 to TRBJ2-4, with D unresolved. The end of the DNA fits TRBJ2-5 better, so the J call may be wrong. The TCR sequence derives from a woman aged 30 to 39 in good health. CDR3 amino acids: CSGRLGETQYF. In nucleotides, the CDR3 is TGCAGCGGACGATTGGGGGAGACCCAGTACTTC.